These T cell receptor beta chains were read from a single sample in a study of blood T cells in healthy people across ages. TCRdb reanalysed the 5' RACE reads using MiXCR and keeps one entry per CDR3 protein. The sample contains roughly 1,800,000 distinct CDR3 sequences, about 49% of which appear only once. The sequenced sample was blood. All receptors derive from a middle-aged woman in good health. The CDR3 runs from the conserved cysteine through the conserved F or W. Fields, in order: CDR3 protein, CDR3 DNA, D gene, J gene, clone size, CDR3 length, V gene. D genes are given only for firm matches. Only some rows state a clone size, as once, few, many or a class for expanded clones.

cdr3_aa: CASSVDRDSSGANVLTF; cdr3_nt: TGTGCCAGCAGCGTAGACAGGGACAGCTCTGGGGCCAACGTCCTGACTTTC; d_call: TRBD1; j_call: TRBJ2-6; clone_size: -; cdr3_length: 17; v_call: TRBV9
cdr3_aa: CASSEGVSETQYF; cdr3_nt: TGTGCCAGCAGTGAAGGGGTTTCGGAGACCCAGTACTTC; d_call: -; j_call: TRBJ2-5; clone_size: once; cdr3_length: 13; v_call: TRBV2
cdr3_aa: CATGVPGANVLTF; cdr3_nt: TGTGCTACGGGGGTGCCTGGGGCCAACGTCCTGACTTTC; d_call: -; j_call: TRBJ2-6; clone_size: -; cdr3_length: 13; v_call: TRBV7-6
cdr3_aa: CSATGQLLTDTQYF; cdr3_nt: TGCAGCGCTACGGGGCAACTCCTCACAGATACGCAGTATTTT; d_call: -; j_call: TRBJ2-3; clone_size: few; cdr3_length: 14; v_call: TRBV29-1
cdr3_aa: CSARTANTGELFF; cdr3_nt: TGCAGTGCTAGGACAGCGAACACCGGGGAGCTGTTTTTT; d_call: -; j_call: TRBJ2-2; clone_size: few; cdr3_length: 13; v_call: TRBV20-1
cdr3_aa: CASSWETSSFNQPQHF; cdr3_nt: TGTGCCAGCAGCTGGGAAACCTCCTCCTTCAATCAGCCCCAGCATTTT; d_call: -; j_call: TRBJ1-5; clone_size: -; cdr3_length: 16; v_call: TRBV12-3/TRBV12-4
cdr3_aa: CASSLNLDRGWGANVLTF; cdr3_nt: TGTGCCAGCAGCTTGAATCTGGACAGGGGTTGGGGGGCCAACGTCCTGACTTTC; d_call: TRBD1; j_call: TRBJ2-6; clone_size: -; cdr3_length: 18; v_call: TRBV5-6
cdr3_aa: CSARVAGGGQETQYF; cdr3_nt: TGCAGTGCTAGAGTGGCGGGGGGAGGTCAAGAGACCCAGTACTTC; d_call: TRBD2; j_call: TRBJ2-5; clone_size: -; cdr3_length: 15; v_call: TRBV20-1
cdr3_aa: CSASRRGGRNEQFF; cdr3_nt: TGCAGTGCTAGCCGGCGGGGGGGCCGGAATGAGCAGTTCTTC; d_call: TRBD2; j_call: TRBJ2-1; clone_size: few; cdr3_length: 14; v_call: TRBV20-1
cdr3_aa: CASAGQGYEQYF; cdr3_nt: TGCGCCAGCGCCGGACAGGGTTACGAGCAGTACTTC; d_call: TRBD1; j_call: TRBJ2-7; clone_size: -; cdr3_length: 12; v_call: TRBV5-1
cdr3_aa: CASGSLTPSGWFVKETQYF; cdr3_nt: TGTGCCAGCGGATCACTTACCCCTAGCGGGTGGTTCGTAAAAGAGACCCAGTACTTC; d_call: TRBD2; j_call: TRBJ2-5; clone_size: few; cdr3_length: 19; v_call: TRBV27
cdr3_aa: CASSTTSGGANTQYF; cdr3_nt: TGTGCCAGCAGTACCACTAGCGGGGGGGCTAATACGCAGTATTTT; d_call: TRBD2; j_call: TRBJ2-3; clone_size: -; cdr3_length: 15; v_call: TRBV2
cdr3_aa: CASSSPGRGKSEQYF; cdr3_nt: TGTGCCAGCAGTTCCCCGGGACGGGGGAAGAGCGAGCAGTACTTC; d_call: -; j_call: TRBJ2-7; clone_size: -; cdr3_length: 15; v_call: TRBV28
cdr3_aa: CASSIFAGRGSPLHF; cdr3_nt: TGTGCCAGTAGTATCTTCGCGGGCAGAGGGTCACCCCTCCACTTT; d_call: -; j_call: TRBJ1-6; clone_size: -; cdr3_length: 15; v_call: TRBV19
cdr3_aa: CSALRDGTGETQYF; cdr3_nt: TGCAGTGCGCTCCGGGACGGCACCGGGGAGACCCAGTACTTC; d_call: -; j_call: TRBJ2-5; clone_size: -; cdr3_length: 14; v_call: TRBV20-1
cdr3_aa: CSATDGADNQPQHF; cdr3_nt: TGCAGTGCTACGGACGGGGCAGACAATCAGCCCCAGCATTTT; d_call: -; j_call: TRBJ1-5; clone_size: once; cdr3_length: 14; v_call: TRBV20-1
cdr3_aa: CASSPDRGTYEQYF; cdr3_nt: TGTGCCAGCAGTCCGGACAGGGGAACCTACGAGCAGTACTTC; d_call: TRBD1; j_call: TRBJ2-7; clone_size: few; cdr3_length: 14; v_call: TRBV7-9
cdr3_aa: CASSLSRGETYNEQFF; cdr3_nt: TGTGCCAGCAGTTTATCAAGGGGAGAAACCTACAATGAGCAGTTCTTC; d_call: -; j_call: TRBJ2-1; clone_size: -; cdr3_length: 16; v_call: TRBV27
cdr3_aa: CSARLLLTAGTRASPLHF; cdr3_nt: TGCAGTGCTAGATTATTGCTAACCGCCGGGACAAGGGCTTCACCCCTCCACTTT; d_call: -; j_call: TRBJ1-6; clone_size: -; cdr3_length: 18; v_call: TRBV20-1
cdr3_aa: CASSLGRVRQETQYF; cdr3_nt: TGTGCCAGCAGTTTAGGCAGGGTCCGACAAGAGACCCAGTACTTC; d_call: -; j_call: TRBJ2-5; clone_size: few; cdr3_length: 15; v_call: TRBV12-3/TRBV12-4
cdr3_aa: CASSDPLGGRSYNEQFF; cdr3_nt: TGTGCCAGCAGCGACCCCCTCGGGGGCCGCTCCTACAATGAGCAGTTCTTC; d_call: -; j_call: TRBJ2-1; clone_size: -; cdr3_length: 17; v_call: TRBV6-1
cdr3_aa: CASSLDRSPREQYF; cdr3_nt: TGTGCCAGCAGCTTAGATCGTTCCCCGAGGGAGCAGTACTTC; d_call: -; j_call: TRBJ2-5; clone_size: -; cdr3_length: 14; v_call: TRBV7-2
cdr3_aa: CAAGADTQYF; cdr3_nt: TGTGCCGCAGGGGCAGATACGCAGTATTTT; d_call: -; j_call: TRBJ2-3; clone_size: -; cdr3_length: 10; v_call: TRBV12-3/TRBV12-4
cdr3_aa: CASSSSGLQGGYGYTF; cdr3_nt: TGTGCCAGCAGTTCCTCGGGACTCCAAGGGGGCTATGGCTACACCTTC; d_call: -; j_call: TRBJ1-2; clone_size: few; cdr3_length: 16; v_call: TRBV6-2/TRBV6-3
cdr3_aa: CASSYSPTGDETQYF; cdr3_nt: TGTGCCAGCAGTTACTCCCCGACGGGGGACGAGACCCAGTACTTC; d_call: -; j_call: TRBJ2-5; clone_size: -; cdr3_length: 15; v_call: TRBV6-5
cdr3_aa: CASSQGAATYEQYF; cdr3_nt: TGTGCCAGCAGCCAAGGCGCCGCCACCTACGAGCAGTACTTC; d_call: -; j_call: TRBJ2-7; clone_size: -; cdr3_length: 14; v_call: TRBV4-2
cdr3_aa: CASSLRTPSTNEKLFF; cdr3_nt: TGTGCCAGCAGTCTGCGGACCCCCTCAACTAATGAAAAACTGTTTTTT; d_call: -; j_call: TRBJ1-4; clone_size: -; cdr3_length: 16; v_call: TRBV27
cdr3_aa: CASSSSWETRETQYF; cdr3_nt: TGTGCCAGCAGTTCGTCGTGGGAGACGCGAGAGACCCAGTACTTC; d_call: -; j_call: TRBJ2-5; clone_size: -; cdr3_length: 15; v_call: TRBV28
cdr3_aa: CSARDLRLGTGTQYF; cdr3_nt: TGCAGTGCTAGAGATCTTAGACTAGGGACAGGGACCCAGTACTTC; d_call: TRBD1; j_call: TRBJ2-5; clone_size: -; cdr3_length: 15; v_call: TRBV20-1
cdr3_aa: CATRGVGENTGELFF; cdr3_nt: TGTGCCACCAGGGGCGTCGGCGAGAACACCGGGGAGCTGTTTTTT; d_call: -; j_call: TRBJ2-2; clone_size: -; cdr3_length: 15; v_call: TRBV24-1
cdr3_aa: CASRSGTGSTGELFF; cdr3_nt: TGTGCCAGCAGGTCCGGGACAGGAAGCACCGGGGAGCTGTTTTTT; d_call: -; j_call: TRBJ2-2; clone_size: -; cdr3_length: 15; v_call: TRBV21-1
cdr3_aa: CASRNTGTRETQYF; cdr3_nt: TGTGCCAGCAGGAATACAGGGACGCGAGAGACCCAGTACTTC; d_call: -; j_call: TRBJ2-5; clone_size: -; cdr3_length: 14; v_call: TRBV12-3/TRBV12-4
cdr3_aa: CASSVGDQYTGELFF; cdr3_nt: TGTGCCAGCAGCGTAGGGGATCAGTACACCGGGGAGCTGTTTTTT; d_call: -; j_call: TRBJ2-2; clone_size: -; cdr3_length: 15; v_call: TRBV9
cdr3_aa: CASSRDRLAIDTQYF; cdr3_nt: TGTGCCAGCAGCCGGGACAGATTAGCAATCGATACGCAGTATTTT; d_call: TRBD1; j_call: TRBJ2-3; clone_size: -; cdr3_length: 15; v_call: TRBV7-9
cdr3_aa: CASGTYRVANEKLFF; cdr3_nt: TGTGCCAGCGGGACCTACAGGGTAGCTAATGAAAAACTGTTTTTT; d_call: -; j_call: TRBJ1-4; clone_size: -; cdr3_length: 15; v_call: TRBV27
cdr3_aa: CASSQRPTDYGYTF; cdr3_nt: TGCGCCAGCAGCCAAAGACCCACAGACTATGGCTACACCTTC; d_call: -; j_call: TRBJ1-2; clone_size: few; cdr3_length: 14; v_call: TRBV4-3
cdr3_aa: CSAPDRQGSGANVLTF; cdr3_nt: TGCAGTGCCCCGGACAGGCAGGGGTCTGGGGCCAACGTCCTGACTTTC; d_call: TRBD1; j_call: TRBJ2-6; clone_size: -; cdr3_length: 16; v_call: TRBV20-1
cdr3_aa: CASSQVALAGGDQYF; cdr3_nt: TGTGCCAGCAGCCAAGTTGCTCTAGCGGGGGGGGACCAGTATTTT; d_call: TRBD2; j_call: TRBJ2-3; clone_size: few; cdr3_length: 15; v_call: TRBV3-1
cdr3_aa: CATLNRDRGLETQYF; cdr3_nt: TGTGCCACCCTAAACCGGGACAGGGGGCTGGAGACCCAGTACTTC; d_call: TRBD1; j_call: TRBJ2-5; clone_size: -; cdr3_length: 15; v_call: TRBV27